This T cell receptor beta chain was documented in a study of T cells in women clearing cervical HPV infection listed by TCRdb under 2018. Notes on the research overall: Cases were approximately 25 women with histologically confirmed HPV16-related CIN3 or worse, including a couple of invasive cancers. Quality controls consisted of five blinded duplicates per group, for a total of about 60 samples made up of approximately 50 participants and about ten replicates. Blood from cases was collected at the visit at which the lesion was first identified, whereas blood from controls was collected once infection was no longer detected. Cases were matched to controls by age within five years and by the year the sample was collected. Because only a few women had HLA typing data, the possibility that HLA type acted as a confounder could not be ruled out. A median age of almost 35 years was observed in cases versus roughly 40 in controls, and no significant differences in baseline characteristics were found. This exploratory proof-of-principle case-control study, nested within the Guanacaste HPV Natural History Study in Costa Rica, compared TCR repertoires among women with different cervical HPV16 outcomes. In the parent cohort, around 10,000 women aged 18 or older were enrolled in Guanacaste, Costa Rica, during about 1993 to 1994 and were followed for seven years. For cases, a median interval of about 150 days, with an interquartile range of roughly 80 to 200 days, was observed between lesion detection and blood sampling. The approximately 23 controls were women who cleared a single incident HPV16 infection within 12 months without developing precancer or cancer.

Ends trimmed: V by 3 bases, J by 2 bases; bases unmatched to a gene: 0. Inclusive of the bounding cysteine and phenylalanine, the CDR3 is 14 residues long. The DNA shown is the part of the CDR3 that was read: 33 bases, in frame from base 1. CDR1 and CDR2 are read off the germline V gene (reference sequence) as DFQATT and SNEGSKA. Every participant had a single incident cervical HPV16 infection, and women with prevalent HPV16 infections were excluded. Cervical HPV DNA was detected by MY09/MY11 PCR and genotyped by dot-blot hybridization. Roughly 16 mL of heparinized blood were centrifuged, and the buffy coat was split into aliquots, frozen at -30 degrees C, and then kept at -80 degrees C. Genomic DNA was extracted from buffy coat specimens using QIAGEN kits. Remarks on this clone: What antigen it recognizes has not been identified. The CDR3 end falls 3 residues outside the read, so it is completed with the germline J gene.

Using the immunoSEQ assay, multiplex PCR amplified TCR beta CDR3 regions from an average of about 1,200 ng of genomic DNA per sample. Primer bias was corrected in the assay by using a complete synthetic TCR repertoire to establish an amplification baseline. Amplicons were sequenced on the Illumina platform. Turning to the authors' computational methods: Sequences were error-corrected by clustering with frequency ratios and a modified nearest-neighbor algorithm, then analyzed in the immunoSEQ Analyzer with IMGT gene definitions. TCR richness and evenness were averaged over 20 rarefaction repeats at each rarefaction depth, excluding samples with fewer sequences than the depth. Relative abundances of V, D and J genes were compared between groups using Wilcoxon rank sum tests, with FDR correction applied. In the blinded duplicates, the intraclass correlation was about 95% for TCR richness and averaged about 80% across 66 gene segments. The source is immuneACCESS, and TCRdb retained only in-frame sequences with V and J called. Part of the clones is not carried over; for the studies checked, unresolved V genes explain less than half of this, and the remainder is unexplained. That table gives V, J and clone size, and the DNA gave D and trimming. This sample's clone table shows 27,000 or so clones. Together, the top ten hold around 10% of the sample.

Beyond this particular receptor, the publication reports: Because the number of T cells in each sample was unknown, differences in richness could reflect differing T-cell content rather than repertoire biology. Random forest classifiers that combined richness and V gene abundances separated cases from controls with an estimated AUC of 0.8 to 0.85. CIN3+ cases had significantly higher TCR repertoire richness than controls across sequencing depths, but evenness did not differ between the groups. The cross-sectional design could not show whether the associations came before the infection or were a result of it, and neither effector/memory subsets nor HPV-specific T cells were isolated. TRBV6-7 relative abundance was lower in cases than in controls (roughly 0.12% versus 0.15%; Bonferroni P = 0.0008).

This chain joins TRBV20-1 to TRBJ2-7; 14 junctional bases match TRBD2. The sequenced material came from blood buffy coat. The sequence came from a woman between 18 and 70 years old with a cervical HPV16 infection that either progressed to CIN3+ or cleared (not recorded which). The covered CDR3 bases are TGCAGTGCTAGGACTAGCGGGAGGGCCTACGAG. Its protein reads: CSARTSGRAYE. The full-length CDR3 reads as CSARTSGRAYEQYF.